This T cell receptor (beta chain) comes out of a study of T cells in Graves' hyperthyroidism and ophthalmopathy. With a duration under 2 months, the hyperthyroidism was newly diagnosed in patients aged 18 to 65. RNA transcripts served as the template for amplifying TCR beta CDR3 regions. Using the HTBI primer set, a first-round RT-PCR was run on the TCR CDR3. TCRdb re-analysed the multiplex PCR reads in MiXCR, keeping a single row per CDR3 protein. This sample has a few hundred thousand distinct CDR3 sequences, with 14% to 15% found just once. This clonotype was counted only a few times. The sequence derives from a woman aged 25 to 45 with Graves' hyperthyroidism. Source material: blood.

CDR3 sequence (DNA): TGCGCCAGCAGCCAAACCCGGGAGGCGGCCTCCTACGAGCAGTACTTC. It yields the protein CASSQTREAASYEQYF. This chain joins TRBV4-1 and TRBJ2-7, with 7 bases identical to TRBD2. Germline V gene data show CDR1 as MGHRA and CDR2 as YSYEKL. V was pared by 2 bases and J by 0 bases, with 7 bases of the junction left unmatched. This CDR3 contains 16 residues.